Detailed here is one T cell receptor (beta chain). Its specificity is unknown. This entry belongs to a study of radiotherapy plus CTLA-4 blockade in lung cancer. Study-level results: TCR clones from tumors expanded in blood after radiotherapy plus ipilimumab. Dynamics of early blood T cell clones, together with interferon-beta, were reportedly the best predictors of response.

V lost 0 bases and J 8 bases, leaving 10 bases between the germline ends. Germline-derived CDR1 and CDR2 are LNHNV and YYDKDF (reference sequence). The CDR3 extends over 13 amino acids. Using immunoSEQ multiplex PCR, the repertoire was profiled, and TCRdb retains in-frame clones only, with some absent. The table has some 32,000 clones, roughly 71% seen once. This chain connects TRBV15 to TRBJ1-1, with a weak D call TRBD1 (5 bases). The sequencing used peripheral blood, collected from a patient treated with radiotherapy plus ipilimumab. The sequence came from a human donor with non-small cell lung cancer who had stable disease on radiotherapy plus ipilimumab. CDR3 DNA sequence: TGTGCCACCAGCAGAGATTGGGGGGGAGAAGCTTTCTTT. As protein: CATSRDWGGEAFF.